The 10 T cell receptor beta chains listed next were all sequenced from one sample in a study of neurological immune-mediated disorders. TCRdb reprocessed the 5' RACE reads via MiXCR and lists one record per CDR3 protein. Of roughly 80,000 distinct CDR3 sequences listed, 15% to 20% are singletons. The sequencing input was PBMCs. These receptors originate from a woman aged 40 to 50 in good health.

This clonotype was found a few times. The genes are TRBV18 and TRBJ1-3; the D gene is possibly TRBD1 (5 bases). V gave up 0 bases and J gave up 0 bases, with 9 bases separating them. This CDR3 contains 16 residues. CDR1 is KGHSH, CDR2 LQKENI, per germline. The CDR3 loop reads CASSPPGRISGNTIYF. The DNA of the CDR3 is TGTGCCAGCTCACCACCGGGACGGATCTCTGGAAACACCATATATTTT.

This clonotype was found many times. The chain joins TRBV9 to TRBJ2-2, with D uncertain. The germline gives CDR1 SGDLS, CDR2 YYNGEE. Between the trimmed V and J ends, which lost 1 base and 3 bases, there was a span of 4 bases. This CDR3 has 13 residues. In DNA form, the CDR3 reads TGTGCCAGCAGCGTATTGGACACCGGGGAGCTGTTTTTT. Translating it yields CASSVLDTGELFF.

Only a few counts were recorded for this clonotype. This chain uses TRBV11-2 with TRBJ2-1; possible D gene TRBD1, 5 bases. The CDR3 extends over 16 amino acids. Germline loops: CDR1 SGHAT, CDR2 FQNNGV. V lost 0 bases and J lost 7, with 16 bases in between. CDR3 DNA sequence: TGTGCCAGCAGCTTAGAGTCAGGGCGTCCAAAAAATGAGCAGTTCTTC. Its translation is CASSLESGRPKNEQFF.

The chain links TRBV5-1 to TRBJ2-5; 7 bases align to TRBD1. The germline V gene has CDR1 SGHRS and CDR2 YFSETQ. After removal of 0 bases from V and 3 bases from J, the junction contained 5 bases not matched to a gene. This CDR3 has 15 residues. This chain's CDR3 is CASSLGAGGKETQYF. The CDR3 region has the DNA TGCGCCAGCAGCTTGGGAGCAGGGGGAAAAGAGACCCAGTACTTC.

This clonotype was seen repeatedly, ten times or more. The chain employs TRBV7-9 and TRBJ2-3, with unresolved D. The CDR3 totals 16 residues. The germline CDR1 and CDR2 sequences are SEHNR and FQNEAQ (reference sequence). V shed 2 bases and J shed 0 bases, with 12 bases lying between them. The CDR3 sequence: CASSLLRGTSTDTQYF. As DNA, the CDR3 is TGTGCCAGCAGCTTACTCCGCGGTACTAGCACAGATACGCAGTATTTT.

In its sample, this clonotype was seen many times. This sequence joins TRBV19 and TRBJ2-1; D gene unclear. With 2 bases removed from V and 6 bases from J, the gap between germline ends came to 8 bases. Germline loops: CDR1 LNHDA, CDR2 SQIVND (reference sequence). The CDR3 has 13 residues. This CDR3 is CASSINLANEQFF. In DNA, the CDR3 is TGTGCCAGTAGTATAAATCTTGCCAATGAGCAGTTCTTC.

The V and J genes are TRBV20-1 and TRBJ2-4, with TRBD2 matching 11 bases. The V gene end was trimmed by 3 bases and the J gene end by 2 bases; junction bases not matched to a gene: 12. CDR1 and CDR2 from the germline V gene are DFQATT and SNEGSKA (reference sequence). This CDR3 spans 18 amino acids. CDR3 DNA sequence: TGCAGTGCTAGCTCGGGACTAGCGGTCGATCTATCCAAAAACATTCAGTACTTC. This translates into CSASSGLAVDLSKNIQYF.

The rearrangement uses TRBV5-4 and TRBJ2-5, with 12 bases fitting TRBD2. Trimming at V came to 0 bases and at J to 5 bases, leaving 5 bases not matched to a gene. The V gene's germline CDR1 is SGHNT and CDR2 YYREEE (reference sequence). The CDR3 is 16 residues long. This chain's CDR3 is CASSLGLAGGVETQYF. CDR3 sequence (DNA): TGTGCCAGCAGCTTGGGGCTAGCGGGAGGGGTGGAGACCCAGTACTTC.

In this sample, this clonotype turned up many times. V usage is TRBV9 and J usage is TRBJ2-7; maybe TRBD2 (7 bases). The CDR3 covers 15 residues. Germline V gene sequence: CDR1 SGDLS, CDR2 YYNGEE. The V end lost 4 bases, the J end lost 1 base, and 15 bases lay between the germline ends. For the CDR3, the DNA is TGTGCCAGCAGCACCGGCGGGGGACAATCCTACGAGCAGTACTTC. Residues: CASSTGGGQSYEQYF. Together with reference TRBV9 and TRBJ2-7, the CDR3 gives the full variable domain: DSGVTQTPKHLITATGQRVTLRCSPRSGDLSVYWYQQSLDQGLQFLIQYYNGEERAKGNILERFSAQQFPDLHSELNLSSLELGDSALYFCASSTGGGQSYEQYFGPGTRLTVT.

This clonotype appeared many times. This chain connects TRBV4-3 to TRBJ2-1, with D perhaps matching TRBD1 or TRBD2 (6 bases each). Trimming cost V 0 bases and J 2 bases, with 14 bases left between them. Germline V gene data show CDR1 as LGHNA and CDR2 as YSLEER. CDR3 length: 17 amino acids. The CDR3 loop reads CASSQDSGGPPYNEQFF. The DNA for the CDR3 is TGCGCCAGCAGCCAAGATTCCGGGGGCCCCCCCTACAATGAGCAGTTCTTC.